This T cell receptor beta chain is drawn from a study of T cell responses to AZD1222 COVID-19 vaccine. Sequencing used immunoSEQ multiplex PCR; TCRdb keeps in-frame clones, though not all of them. The repertoire includes 90,000 to 130,000 clones, 89% of them detected once, and about 3.3% sits in the top ten. Germline assignment: CDR1 SGHAT and CDR2 FQNNGV. The ends were cut back, 4 bases at V and 0 bases at J, with 13 bases in the middle. The CDR3 sequence is 16 residues long. Here the sequenced sample was peripheral blood, taken on day 0 of MenACWY control vaccination. The origin of this receptor is an adult in good health. The chain employs TRBV11-2 and TRBJ2-1; D may be TRBD2 (7 bases). CDR3 DNA: TGTGCCAGCAGCTCTGGGGGGGCGGGCTCCTACAATGAGCAGTTCTTC. Its translation is CASSSGGAGSYNEQFF.